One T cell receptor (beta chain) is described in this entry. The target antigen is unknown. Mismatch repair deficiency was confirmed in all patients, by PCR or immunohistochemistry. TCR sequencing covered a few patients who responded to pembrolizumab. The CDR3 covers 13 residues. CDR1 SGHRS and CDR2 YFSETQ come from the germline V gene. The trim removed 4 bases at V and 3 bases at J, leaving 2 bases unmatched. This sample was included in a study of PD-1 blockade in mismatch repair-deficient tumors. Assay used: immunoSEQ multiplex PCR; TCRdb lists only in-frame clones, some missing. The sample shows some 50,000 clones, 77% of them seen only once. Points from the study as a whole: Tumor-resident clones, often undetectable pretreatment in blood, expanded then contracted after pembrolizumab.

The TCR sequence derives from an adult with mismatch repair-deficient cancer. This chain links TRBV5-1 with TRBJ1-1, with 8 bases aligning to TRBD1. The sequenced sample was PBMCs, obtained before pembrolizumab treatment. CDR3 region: CASSKTGDTEAFF. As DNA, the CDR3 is TGCGCCAGCAGCAAGACAGGGGACACTGAAGCTTTCTTT.